Listed below are T cell receptor beta chains from one sample, sequenced in a study of blood T cell repertoires in COVID-19. Some clones are missing from TCRdb's copy, which holds only in-frame ones; the method was immunoSEQ multiplex PCR. This table holds 97,000 or so clones, more than 85% found once. Sequenced input: peripheral blood. The receptors shown here come from a man aged 50 to 59 with active or convalescent COVID-19. The CDR3 runs from the conserved cysteine through the conserved F or W. The order of the fields is V gene, J gene, clone size, D gene, CDR3 DNA, CDR3 protein. The D gene is left open where the match is weak. Where a row states a size, it is once, few, many or the class of an expanded clone; other rows omit it.

>TRBV28|TRBJ2-1|.|.
TGTGCCAGCAGTTCCCCGGACAGATGGAATGAGCAGTTCTTC
CASSSPDRWNEQFF
>TRBV20-1|TRBJ2-1|.|.
TGCAGTGCTAGTGACGCGGGGGCGATGAATGAGCAGTTCTTC
CSASDAGAMNEQFF
>TRBV29-1|TRBJ2-1|.|.
TGCAGCGTTGAAGGCAATGAGGAGGTCGGGCAGTTCTTC
CSVEGNEEVGQFF
>TRBV7-6|TRBJ1-6|.|.
TGTGCCAGCAGCTTAGATTGGGGCAGTAATTCACCCCTCCACTTT
CASSLDWGSNSPLHF
>TRBV29-1|TRBJ1-5|.|.
TGCAGCGCCGCCGCGGGGGCCGGACAGCCCCAGCATTTT
CSAAAGAGQPQHF
>TRBV6-2/TRBV6-3|TRBJ1-6|.|.
TGTGCCAGCAGCCGTGGGAGCTCCTATAATTCACCCCTCCACTTT
CASSRGSSYNSPLHF
>TRBV7-2|TRBJ1-4|.|.
TGTGCCAGCAGCTTTGCAGGGGCACAGGCTAATGAAAAACTGTTTTTT
CASSFAGAQANEKLFF
>TRBV7-8|TRBJ1-1|.|.
TGTGCCAGCAGCTTAGTAGGGGTCGGCACTGAAGCTTTCTTT
CASSLVGVGTEAFF
>TRBV4-3|TRBJ2-2|.|.
TGCGCCAGCAGCCAAGTAGCCCGAAGCATGATCCGTTCCGGGGAGCTGTTTTTT
CASSQVARSMIRSGELFF
>TRBV24-1|TRBJ1-5|once|.
TGTGCCACCAGTGATTCTCAGTGGGGGGAGTTTGGGCCCCAGCATTTT
CATSDSQWGEFGPQHF
>TRBV7-9|TRBJ2-2|.|.
TGTGCCAGCAGCTTAAAAGTGGCGCTAGCGCTGAACACCGGGGAGCTGTTTTTT
CASSLKVALALNTGELFF
>TRBV9|TRBJ2-1|.|TRBD2
TGTGCCAACAGCGTAGGGTTTTCTAGCGGGTTCAATGAGCAGTTCTTC
CANSVGFSSGFNEQFF
>TRBV12-3/TRBV12-4|TRBJ2-7|.|.
TGTGCCAGCAGTTTGACACTCGAGCAGTACTTC
CASSLTLEQYF
>TRBV10-3|TRBJ1-3|.|.
TGTGCCATGGGGGGCTCTGGAAACACCATATATTTT
CAMGGSGNTIYF
>TRBV19|TRBJ2-1|.|.
TGTGCCAGTAGTATAGAGGGCAGTAACAATGAGCAGTTCTTC
CASSIEGSNNEQFF
>TRBV7-2|TRBJ1-2|.|.
TGTGCCAGCAGCTTATACAGTAACTATGGCTACACCTTC
CASSLYSNYGYTF
>TRBV18|TRBJ2-3|.|TRBD2
TGTGCCAGCTCACCACCTGCTAGCGGGGGCCGGGATACGCAGTATTTT
CASSPPASGGRDTQYF
>TRBV4-3|TRBJ2-1|.|.
TGCGCCAGCAGCCAAGAGGCCGGGGGCTACAATGAGCAGTTCTTC
CASSQEAGGYNEQFF
>TRBV11-2|TRBJ2-7|.|TRBD2
TGTGCCAGCAGCTTAGGCGTAGCGGGGACTTACGAGCAGTACTTC
CASSLGVAGTYEQYF
>TRBV2|TRBJ2-1|.|TRBD1
TGTGCCAGCAGCGTGGACAGGGGGCCCTACAATGAGCAGTTCTTC
CASSVDRGPYNEQFF
>TRBV6-1|TRBJ1-2|.|.
TGTGCCAGCAGTGATCCGGGAATTAACTATGGCTACACCTTC
CASSDPGINYGYTF
>TRBV5-6|TRBJ2-3|.|TRBD2
TGTGCCAGCAGCTTGGAGCGGGGGGGCCTATCAGATACGCAGTATTTT
CASSLERGGLSDTQYF
>TRBV30|TRBJ2-2|.|.
TGTGCCTGGAGTGTACCGGGGTACACCGGGGAGCTGTTTTTT
CAWSVPGYTGELFF
>TRBV29-1|TRBJ2-5|.|.
TGCAGCGTAGCCCTAGTGTTACAAGAGACCCAGTACTTC
CSVALVLQETQYF
>TRBV3-1/TRBV3-2|TRBJ2-1|.|.
TGTGCCAGCAGCCAAGTTGGCGGTAGAGGGTTCTTC
CASSQVGGRGFF
>TRBV27|TRBJ1-2|.|TRBD1
TGTGCCAGCAGAACCACAGGGGACTATGGCTACACCTTC
CASRTTGDYGYTF
>TRBV5-5|TRBJ1-1|.|TRBD1
TGTGCCAGCAGCTTGGTGACAGGGGGGCCGAACACTGAAGCTTTCTTT
CASSLVTGGPNTEAFF
>TRBV28|TRBJ1-2|.|.
TGTGCCAGCAGTTTGGGGAGTTATGGCTACACCTTC
CASSLGSYGYTF
>TRBV28|TRBJ1-1|once|TRBD1
TGTGCCAGCAGTCCCCACACAGGGGATACTGAAGCTTTCTTT
CASSPHTGDTEAFF
>TRBV25-1|TRBJ1-2|.|TRBD1
TGTGCCAGTGGGACAGGCTATGGCTACACCTTC
CASGTGYGYTF
>TRBV5-1|TRBJ1-6|.|.
TGCGCCAGCAGCTACTCGGGGGACCCGAATTCACCCCTCCACTTT
CASSYSGDPNSPLHF
>TRBV6-5|TRBJ2-4|few|TRBD1
TGTGCCAGCACTACAGGGGGCATGTCCAAAAACATTCAGTACTTC
CASTTGGMSKNIQYF
>TRBV28|TRBJ2-7|.|TRBD1
TGTGCCAGCAGTCCACAGGGGAAGCGGTACGAGCAGTACTTC
CASSPQGKRYEQYF
>TRBV28|TRBJ1-5|.|.
TGTGCCAGCAGTTTCAGGGTAGGGAATCAGCCCCAGCATTTT
CASSFRVGNQPQHF
>TRBV5-1|TRBJ1-2|.|.
TGCGCCAGCAGCCAGGACCCCGGGGGTCTGGGCTACACCTTC
CASSQDPGGLGYTF
>TRBV12-3/TRBV12-4|TRBJ1-6|.|TRBD1
TGTGCCAGCACAGGACAGGGGAGTTCACCCCTCCACTTT
CASTGQGSSPLHF
>TRBV6-5|TRBJ1-4|.|.
TGTGCCAGCAGTTCCACAGTTACTAATGAAAAACTGTTTTTT
CASSSTVTNEKLFF
>TRBV19|TRBJ2-7|.|TRBD1
TGTGCCAGTAGCAGGACAGGGTACGAGCAGTACTTC
CASSRTGYEQYF
>TRBV27|TRBJ1-4|.|TRBD1
TGTGCCAGCAGTCAGACAGGGGGCTTTATCACTAATGAAAAACTGTTTTTT
CASSQTGGFITNEKLFF
>TRBV28|TRBJ2-2|.|TRBD1
TGTGCCAGCAGAGCGGACAGGGTGGGCACCGGGGAGCTGTTTTTT
CASRADRVGTGELFF
>TRBV5-1|TRBJ1-1|.|TRBD1
TGCGCCAGCAGCTTGAACAGGGGCCCGAGCACTGAAGCTTTCTTT
CASSLNRGPSTEAFF
>TRBV7-9|TRBJ1-4|.|TRBD1
TGTGCCAGCAGCTTAGTAGGGACAGCAAATGAAAAACTGTTTTTT
CASSLVGTANEKLFF
>TRBV30|TRBJ2-1|.|.
TGTGCCTGGAGTGTGGGCGACTACCTTAATGAGCAGTTCTTC
CAWSVGDYLNEQFF
>TRBV28|TRBJ1-2|.|TRBD1
TGTGCCAGCAGTTTGCTGGCGATGGACAGGGGGCATGGCTACACCTTC
CASSLLAMDRGHGYTF
>TRBV29-1|TRBJ1-2|few|.
TGCAGCGTTGAGGCAGCTAACTATGGCTACACCTTC
CSVEAANYGYTF
>TRBV2|TRBJ1-1|once|.
TGTGCCAGCAGTGAGGAGTGGAACACTGAAGCTTTCTTT
CASSEEWNTEAFF
>TRBV28|TRBJ2-5|.|.
TGTGCCAGCAGTTTATCGCCAGGGTTGGAGACCCAGTACTTC
CASSLSPGLETQYF
>TRBV5-1|TRBJ2-5|.|TRBD2
TGCGCCAGCAGCTTCCCCAGGGAGGGGGAGACCCAGTACTTC
CASSFPREGETQYF
>TRBV3-1/TRBV3-2|TRBJ1-1|.|TRBD1
TGTGCCAGCAGCCGAATTGGACAGGGCGGCGACACTGAAGCTTTCTTT
CASSRIGQGGDTEAFF
>TRBV7-2|TRBJ1-2|.|.
TGTGCCAGCAACCCCGGGGGGTGGGTAGACAACTATGGCTACACCTTC
CASNPGGWVDNYGYTF
>TRBV19|TRBJ2-3|.|TRBD2
TGTGCCAGTAGTTCCCCGACTAGCGGGAGGAGAGATACGCAGTATTTT
CASSSPTSGRRDTQYF
>TRBV7-9|TRBJ2-5|.|.
TGTGCCAGCAGCTTACAGCTGGAGTTGGAGACCCAGTACTTC
CASSLQLELETQYF
>TRBV7-2|TRBJ2-5|.|TRBD1
TGTGCCAGCAGCTTAAACAGGGGAGAGACCCAGTACTTC
CASSLNRGETQYF
>TRBV28|TRBJ2-5|.|.
TGTGCCAGCAGTTTCATTTTAGGCGGAGCCCGGGAGACCCAGTACTTC
CASSFILGGARETQYF
>TRBV14|TRBJ2-3|.|TRBD1
TGTGCCAGCAGCCACTGGGACAGGGGGGCCACAGATACGCAGTATTTT
CASSHWDRGATDTQYF
>TRBV3-1/TRBV3-2|TRBJ1-5|.|TRBD1
TGTGCCAGCAGCCAAGGGACAGGCGCGCGAATTTTGCCCCAGCATTTT
CASSQGTGARILPQHF
>TRBV5-5|TRBJ1-4|once|.
TGTGCCAGCAGCTGGGGAGAGCGGGGCGAAAAACTGTTTTTT
CASSWGERGEKLFF
>TRBV5-1|TRBJ2-3|.|.
TGCGCCAGCAGGGGGACTGCAAGGCCTGATACGCAGTATTTT
CASRGTARPDTQYF
>TRBV6-6|TRBJ1-3|.|.
TGTGCCAGCAGCCCACCACAGAGCTCTGGAAACACCATATATTTT
CASSPPQSSGNTIYF
>TRBV19|TRBJ2-3|.|.
TGTGCCAGTATCGGGTACGAGGGCACAGATACGCAGTATTTT
CASIGYEGTDTQYF